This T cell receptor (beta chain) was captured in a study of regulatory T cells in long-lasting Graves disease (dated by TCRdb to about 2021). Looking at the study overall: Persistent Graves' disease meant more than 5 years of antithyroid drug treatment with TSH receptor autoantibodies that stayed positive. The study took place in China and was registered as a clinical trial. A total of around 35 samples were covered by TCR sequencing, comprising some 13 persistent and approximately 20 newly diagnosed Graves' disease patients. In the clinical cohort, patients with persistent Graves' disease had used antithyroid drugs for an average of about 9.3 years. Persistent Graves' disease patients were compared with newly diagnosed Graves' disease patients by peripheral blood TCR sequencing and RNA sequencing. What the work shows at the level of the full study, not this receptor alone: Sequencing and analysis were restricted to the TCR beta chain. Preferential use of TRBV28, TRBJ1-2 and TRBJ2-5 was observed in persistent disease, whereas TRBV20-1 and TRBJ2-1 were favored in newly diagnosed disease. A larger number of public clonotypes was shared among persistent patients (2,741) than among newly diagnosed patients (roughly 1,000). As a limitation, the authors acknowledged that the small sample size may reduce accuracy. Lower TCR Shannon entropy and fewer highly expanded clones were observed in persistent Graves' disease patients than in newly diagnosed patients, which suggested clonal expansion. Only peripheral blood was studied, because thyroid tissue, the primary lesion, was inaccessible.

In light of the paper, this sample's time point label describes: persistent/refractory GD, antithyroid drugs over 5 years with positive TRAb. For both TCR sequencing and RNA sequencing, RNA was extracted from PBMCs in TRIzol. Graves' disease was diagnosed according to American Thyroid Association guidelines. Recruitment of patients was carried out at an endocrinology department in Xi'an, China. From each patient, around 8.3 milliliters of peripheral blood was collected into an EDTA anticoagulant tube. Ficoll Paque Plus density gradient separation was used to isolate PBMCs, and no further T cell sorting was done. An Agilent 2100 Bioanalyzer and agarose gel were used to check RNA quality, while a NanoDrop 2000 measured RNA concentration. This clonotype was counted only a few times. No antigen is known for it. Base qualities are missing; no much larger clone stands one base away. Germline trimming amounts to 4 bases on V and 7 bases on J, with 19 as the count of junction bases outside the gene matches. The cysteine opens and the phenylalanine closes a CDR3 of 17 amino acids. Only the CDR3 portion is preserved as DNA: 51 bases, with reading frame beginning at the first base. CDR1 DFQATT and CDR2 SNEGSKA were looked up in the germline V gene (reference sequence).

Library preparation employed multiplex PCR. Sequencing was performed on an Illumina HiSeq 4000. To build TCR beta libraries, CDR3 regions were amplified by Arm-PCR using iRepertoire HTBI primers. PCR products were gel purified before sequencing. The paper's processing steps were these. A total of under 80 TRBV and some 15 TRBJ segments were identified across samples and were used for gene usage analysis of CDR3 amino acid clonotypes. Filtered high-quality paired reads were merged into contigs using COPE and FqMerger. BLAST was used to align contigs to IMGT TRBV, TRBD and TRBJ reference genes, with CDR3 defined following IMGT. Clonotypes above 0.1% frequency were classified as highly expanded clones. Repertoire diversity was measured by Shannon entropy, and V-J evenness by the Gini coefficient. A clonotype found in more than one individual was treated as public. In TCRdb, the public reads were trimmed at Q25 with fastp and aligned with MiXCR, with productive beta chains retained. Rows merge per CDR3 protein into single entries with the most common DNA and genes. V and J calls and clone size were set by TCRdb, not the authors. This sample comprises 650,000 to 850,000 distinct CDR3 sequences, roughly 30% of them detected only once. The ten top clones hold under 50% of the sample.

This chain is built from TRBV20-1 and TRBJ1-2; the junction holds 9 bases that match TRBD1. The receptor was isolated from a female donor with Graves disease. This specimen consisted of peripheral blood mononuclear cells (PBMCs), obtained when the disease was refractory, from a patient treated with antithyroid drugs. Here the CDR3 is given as CSATAPDGTGLVGGYTF. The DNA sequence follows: TGCAGTGCTACAGCTCCCGATGGGACAGGGCTAGTCGGTGGCTACACCTTC.